These 24 T cell receptor beta chains came from one sample sequenced in a study of T-cell memory formation after mild COVID-19. TCRdb recomputed calls from the 5' RACE reads with MiXCR, one row per CDR3 protein. The sample contains 530,000 or so distinct CDR3 sequences, around 16% of which appear only once. Sequences were obtained from PBMCs or a T cell subset sorted from them (not recorded which). The receptors were sampled from an adult woman who had mild COVID-19 (a few samples of this study predate the infection). Cell type and time point are not known.

This clonotype has at least ten counts. This chain links TRBV27 with TRBJ2-7, with D unresolved. The CDR3 is 15 residues long. V was shortened by 4 bases and J by 1 base, with 14 bases between the two germline ends. The germline gives CDR1 MNHEY, CDR2 SMNVEV (reference sequence). The CDR3 DNA sequence: TGTGCCAGCAGTTCCCTAGATGCGGTGTCCTACGAGCAGTACTTC. This translates into CASSSLDAVSYEQYF.

The genes are TRBV20-1 and TRBJ1-1; TRBD1 matches 8 bases. The CDR3 has 11 amino acids. The V and J ends lost 8 bases and 4 bases, in that order; junction bases with no gene match: 3. From germline, CDR1 is DFQATT and CDR2 SNEGSKA (reference sequence). The CDR3 loop reads CSPTGGTEAFF. CDR3 bases: TGCAGTCCTACAGGGGGCACTGAAGCTTTCTTT.

This clonotype was counted between two and nine times. The chain joins TRBV12-3 or TRBV12-4 to TRBJ2-2, with 7 bases aligning to TRBD2. CDR3 length equals 15 residues. V gave up 6 bases and J gave up 0 bases; unmatched junction bases: 4. The DNA for the CDR3 is TGTGCCAGCAGGAACGGACTAGCGAACACCGGGGAGCTGTTTTTT. Its translation: CASRNGLANTGELFF.

This clonotype was counted only a few times. The genes are TRBV9 and TRBJ2-7, with 7 nucleotides matching TRBD1. V was clipped by 0 bases and J by 3 bases; unmatched bases: 3. From germline, CDR1 is SGDLS and CDR2 YYNGEE. The CDR3 totals 14 residues. CDR3 region: CASSVDRQGYEQYF. CDR3 bases: TGTGCCAGCAGCGTAGACCGACAGGGCTACGAGCAGTACTTC. Complete variable domain (other parts from reference TRBV9 and TRBJ2-7): DSGVTQTPKHLITATGQRVTLRCSPRSGDLSVYWYQQSLDQGLQFLIQYYNGEERAKGNILERFSAQQFPDLHSELNLSSLELGDSALYFCASSVDRQGYEQYFGPGTRLTVT.

The chain couples TRBV4-1 to TRBJ2-1, with D unresolved. Germline-derived CDR1 and CDR2 are MGHRA and YSYEKL. This CDR3 has 12 amino acids. The V gene lost 3 bases and the J gene lost 5 bases, with 5 bases spanning the gap. CDR3 in DNA: TGCGCCAGCAGCCATATCAACAATGAGCAGTTCTTC. Its protein product is CASSHINNEQFF.

This clonotype came up many times. The chain links TRBV7-9 to TRBJ2-1; 7 positions match TRBD1. The junction had 4 bases not matched to a gene; V was cut back by 5 bases and J by 3 bases. CDR3 length: 14 amino acids. Germline V gene lookup returns CDR1 SEHNR and CDR2 FQNEAQ (reference sequence). The CDR3 nucleotides read TGTGCCAGCAGCCTCAGACAGGGCTACAATGAGCAGTTCTTC. This encodes CASSLRQGYNEQFF.

Only a few counts were recorded for this clonotype. The chain couples TRBV7-2 to TRBJ2-2, with D perhaps matching TRBD2 (5 bases). The germline V gene encodes CDR1 SGHTA and CDR2 FQGNSA. Trimming cost V 0 bases and J 4 bases, with 12 bases left between them. CDR3 length equals 16 residues. In DNA, the CDR3 is TGTGCCAGCAGCTTAGCGACCACTAGTCTCACCGGGGAGCTGTTTTTT. This encodes CASSLATTSLTGELFF.

This sequence joins TRBV5-1 and TRBJ2-3; 10 bases fit TRBD2. The V gene's germline CDR1 is SGHRS and CDR2 YFSETQ. Trimming took 3 bases from V and 2 from J; bases not matched to a gene: 6. This CDR3 contains 16 residues. The CDR3 protein is CASSSTSGAFTDTQYF. The CDR3 DNA follows: TGCGCCAGCAGCTCCACTAGCGGGGCCTTCACAGATACGCAGTATTTT.

This clonotype was found a few times. The rearrangement joins TRBV25-1 to TRBJ2-5; TRBD1 matches 10 bases. The germline V gene encodes CDR1 MGHDK and CDR2 SYGVNS. V lost 1 base, J lost 4 bases, and 6 bases stayed unmatched. The CDR3 loop spans 16 amino acids. CDR3 sequence: CASSEFGTGVSETQYF. The CDR3 DNA sequence: TGTGCCAGCAGTGAATTCGGGACAGGGGTTTCAGAGACCCAGTACTTC.

The V and J genes are TRBV6-5 and TRBJ2-5, with D perhaps TRBD1 or TRBD2 (5 bases each). The CDR3 extends over 14 amino acids. Trimming left V 6 bases short and J 8 bases short, with 19 bases between. Germline V gene sequence: CDR1 MNHEY, CDR2 SVGAGI. The CDR3 sequence is CASSRDGSPITQYF. The DNA of the CDR3 is TGTGCCAGCAGCCGGGACGGCTCCCCGATTACCCAGTACTTC.

The chain joins TRBV6-1 to TRBJ2-5; D possibly corresponds to TRBD1 (6 bases). V was trimmed by 1 base and J by 0 bases, leaving 12 bases between them. The CDR3 consists of 16 residues. Per germline, CDR1 MNHNS and CDR2 SASEGT. The CDR3 sequence: CASSEGTVMYQETQYF. Written as DNA, the CDR3 is TGTGCCAGCAGTGAAGGGACAGTAATGTACCAAGAGACCCAGTACTTC.

There are many counts of this clonotype. The V and J genes are TRBV6-5 and TRBJ2-7; 7 bases map to TRBD1. Germline V CDR1 and CDR2: MNHEY, SVGAGI. V dropped 6 bases and J dropped 1; count of bases not matched to a gene: 6. The CDR3 length is 14 residues. The CDR3 DNA sequence: TGTGCCAGCAGATTAACAGGGGATTCCTACGAGCAGTACTTC. Its protein is CASRLTGDSYEQYF.

This clonotype has only a few counts. Here the CDR3 DNA reads TGTGCCACCAGTGATTTGGTAGCGGGGGAGCTCACAGATACGCAGTATTTT. It encodes CATSDLVAGELTDTQYF. The chain couples TRBV24-1 to TRBJ2-3, with TRBD2 matching 9 bases. Germline CDR1 is KGHDR and CDR2 is SFDVKD. The V and J ends lost 0 bases and 2 bases, in that order; junction bases with no gene match: 5. The CDR3 extends over 17 amino acids.

This clonotype was picked up many times. This sequence joins TRBV15 and TRBJ2-5, with 7 nucleotides matching TRBD2. V lost 8 bases, J lost 2 bases, and 5 bases stayed unmatched. CDR3 length equals 13 residues. From germline, CDR1 is LNHNV and CDR2 YYDKDF (reference sequence). The CDR3 DNA reads TGTGCCACCTCTCCGGGACTACAAGAGACCCAGTACTTC. It is translated as CATSPGLQETQYF.

In its sample, this clonotype was seen a few times. The CDR3 here is CSARDRALPTDTQYF. The CDR3 region has the DNA TGCAGTGCTAGAGATAGGGCCTTGCCCACAGATACGCAGTATTTT. The chain recombines TRBV20-1 with TRBJ2-3; no clear D. Germline assignment: CDR1 DFQATT and CDR2 SNEGSKA (reference sequence). V was cut by 0 bases and J by 2 bases, with 12 bases left in between. The CDR3 totals 15 residues.

This clonotype was detected many times. The chain uses TRBV4-2 and TRBJ2-2; no reliable D call. Trimming took off 3 bases at V and 4 bases at J, with 6 bases between the two ends. Germline V gene lookup returns CDR1 LGHNA and CDR2 YNFKEQ. The CDR3 is made up of 13 amino acids. The CDR3 loop is CASSQRVTGELFF. The CDR3 DNA follows: TGTGCCAGCAGCCAGAGAGTCACCGGGGAGCTGTTTTTT.

This clonotype was seen only a few times. This chain connects TRBV2 to TRBJ1-5; D gene unclear. This CDR3 contains 15 residues. Per germline, CDR1 SNHLY and CDR2 FYNNEI. With 4 bases removed from V and 7 bases from J, the gap between germline ends came to 17 bases. This CDR3 is CASSVGAGTSQPQHF. CDR3 in DNA: TGTGCCAGCAGTGTTGGAGCAGGAACAAGCCAGCCCCAGCATTTT.

The CDR3 sequence is CASRTGTGTYYSNQPQHF. CDR3 in DNA: TGTGCCAGCAGGACCGGGACAGGAACCTATTATAGCAATCAGCCCCAGCATTTT. This chain joins TRBV2 and TRBJ1-5; 8 positions agree with TRBD1. This CDR3 has 18 residues. Per the germline V gene, CDR1 is SNHLY and CDR2 is FYNNEI. V lost 6 bases to trimming and J lost 0 bases; unmatched junction nucleotides: 13. Drawing the rest from reference TRBV2 and TRBJ1-5, the complete variable domain is EPEVTQTPSHQVTQMGQEVILRCVPISNHLYFYWYRQILGQKVEFLVSFYNNEISEKSEIFDDQFSVERPDGSNFTLKIRSTKLEDSAMYFCASRTGTGTYYSNQPQHFGDGTRLSIL.

This clonotype was picked up a small number of times. The rearrangement joins TRBV19 to TRBJ1-5, with 9 positions matching TRBD1. V shed 7 bases, J shed 6 bases, and the junction held 10 bases outside the gene matches. CDR1 and CDR2 from the germline V gene are LNHDA and SQIVND (reference sequence). The CDR3 runs to 15 residues. The CDR3 spells CASTQRTGAGQPQHF. In nucleotides, the CDR3 is TGTGCCAGTACCCAGAGGACAGGGGCGGGTCAGCCCCAGCATTTT. The whole variable domain, filled in from reference TRBV19 and TRBJ1-5, reads DGGITQSPKYLFRKEGQNVTLSCEQNLNHDAMYWYRQDPGQGLRLIYYSQIVNDFQKGDIAEGYSVSREKKESFPLTVTSAQKNPTAFYLCASTQRTGAGQPQHFGDGTRLSIL.

The V and J genes are TRBV5-4 and TRBJ2-7; D is unresolved. This CDR3 has 15 residues. Germline V gene sequence: CDR1 SGHNT, CDR2 YYREEE (reference sequence). Between the trimmed V and J ends, which lost 5 bases and 3 bases, there was a span of 18 bases. CDR3 amino acids: CASRDGSTGIYEQYF. The DNA for the CDR3 is TGTGCCAGCAGAGACGGGTCTACCGGAATCTACGAGCAGTACTTC.

This clonotype was counted a few times. The chain employs TRBV12-3 or TRBV12-4 and TRBJ2-5; D gene uncertain. The V end lost 3 bases, the J end lost 5 bases, and 10 bases lay between the germline ends. This CDR3 region has 13 residues. CDR3: CASSFTRPETQYF. CDR3 nucleotide sequence: TGTGCCAGCAGTTTCACGAGACCCGAGACCCAGTACTTC.

The CDR3 coding sequence is TGTGCCAGCTCCAAATTCGGTGAAAAACTGTTTTTT. Residues: CASSKFGEKLFF. This sequence joins TRBV12-3 or TRBV12-4 and TRBJ1-4, with unresolved D. Trimming stripped 8 bases from V and 7 bases from J, with 11 bases between. The CDR3 loop spans 12 amino acids.

Ten or more counts support this clonotype. The chain recombines TRBV12-3 or TRBV12-4 with TRBJ1-2; no clear D. The V end was cut by 4 bases, the J end by 7 bases, with 7 bases between. The CDR3 is 11 residues long. In nucleotides, the CDR3 is TGTGCCAGCAGTTCCGGAGGTGGCTACACCTTC. It translates to CASSSGGGYTF.

Remarks on this clonotype: One end of the junction fails to match germline, which may point to a read error. The chain couples TRBV7-8 to TRBJ2-7, with 7 bases identical to TRBD2. In germline, CDR1 is SGHVS, CDR2 FQNEAQ. The CDR3 spans 15 residues. The CDR3 region is CASGLRLARNDEQYF. The DNA for the CDR3 is TGTGCCAGCGGCTTGAGACTAGCAAGGAATGACGAGCAGTACTTC.